Below, one TCR beta chain is given with its context. It lacks a known antigen. Base qualities are not provided; no much larger clone lies one nucleotide away. Looking up the germline V gene (reference sequence) yields CDR1 SEHNR and CDR2 FQNEAQ. V loses 3 bases of germline sequence and J loses 6 bases, and the interval between the two ends is 18 bases. The CDR3 runs 15 amino acids, cysteine and phenylalanine included. This entry keeps only the CDR3 DNA: 45 bases, framed from base 1. TCRbeta CDR3 regions were amplified from genomic DNA by means of the immunoSEQ Assay, a bias-controlled multiplex PCR. As for how the authors treated the data: Nucleated cell counts per sample were estimated from amplification of reference gene primers within the assay. Sequence reads were collapsed and filtered to measure the absolute abundance of every unique TCRbeta CDR3 rearrangement. For each sample, productive Simpson clonality was calculated as the square root of Simpson's diversity index over productive rearrangements. Held by TCRdb, this immuneACCESS table contains in-frame sequences only and omits some clones. Under half of the omission traces to an unresolved V gene where checked; the cause of the rest is unknown. V, J and clone size are taken as reported in that table, and D and trimming were inferred from the DNA itself. Here the sample has about 250,000 clones; approximately 86% occur a single time. The top ten hold 1.6% of the sample.

Participants in the prospective study were enrolled through a virtual design, were aged roughly 18 to 90 years, and lived in 20 to 30 United States geographic areas. To assign participants to cohorts, the prospective study relied on clinical history that participants themselves reported in a screening survey and a study questionnaire. Recovered participants in ImmuneRACE Cohort 3 were defined as having two consecutive negative NP/OP PCR tests, clearance from a healthcare professional, or resolution of symptoms. In the prospective study, whole blood, serum and a nasopharyngeal or oropharyngeal swab were collected from each participant by mobile phlebotomists. Prospective study participants could optionally give additional blood draws and questionnaires over a 2-month period. Before DNA extraction, prospective study blood samples were shipped either frozen or at room temperature. This sample stems from a study of blood T cell repertoires in COVID-19 (dated by TCRdb to between 2020 and 2021). Background on the whole study: Samples from collaborators originated in the United States, Italy and Spain and spanned both the acute and convalescent phases of COVID-19. The material from the prospective study consisted of cDNA or gDNA derived from T cells, B-cell-depleted T cells, or PBMCs. The dataset comprised deeply sampled blood TCRbeta repertoires from subjects exposed to, actively infected with, or recovered from COVID-19. The repertoires were released in a freely available public database intended as a resource for research on the immune response to SARS-CoV-2. The samples were drawn from the first 160 participants of the ongoing ImmuneRACE study and from more than 1,000 subjects provided by 6 global collaborators. A de-identified subject ID, COVID-19 status, age in years and sex were almost always included in the sample metadata. Where available, HLA class I and class II types were obtained from metadata supplied by the sample provider rather than from assay-based typing.

The investigation overall reported the following: The quantity of clinical and demographic metadata differed by source and by participant and was supplied without curation.

The sequence is built from TRBV7-9 and TRBJ2-7; tentative D gene TRBD1, with 6 bases matching. The receptor's source is a woman between 45 and 60 years old who had recovered from COVID-19. The sequenced material came from PBMCs or T cells enriched from blood (not recorded which). CDR3 protein: CASSFTRGQSGEQYF. The DNA is as follows: TGTGCCAGCAGCTTTACCCGGGGACAATCGGGCGAGCAGTACTTC.